The sequence of this T cell receptor (beta chain) was determined in a study of T cell responses to AZD1222 COVID-19 vaccine. This CDR3 is built from 16 residues. With 0 bases removed from V and 5 bases from J, the gap between germline ends came to 11 bases. Germline V gene sequence: CDR1 SGHDN, CDR2 FVKESK. Clones were read by immunoSEQ multiplex PCR, and TCRdb kept only the in-frame ones, dropping some. The sample lists about 130,000 clones, approximately 92% seen once, with 1.1% in the top ten. The receptor comes from an adult who received the AZD1222 COVID-19 vaccine. The J gene is TRBJ1-6, the V gene TRBV14; a weak D match, TRBD1 (6 bases). The sequencing used peripheral blood, collected 28 days after the second AZD1222 dose. The CDR3 protein is CASSQEPGQDNSPLHF. Written as DNA, the CDR3 is TGTGCCAGCAGCCAAGAACCGGGACAAGATAATTCACCCCTCCACTTT.